This TCR beta chain was captured in a study of CD8 T cells in ankylosing spondylitis. Points from the study as a whole: A TCR beta motif made of about eight highly homologous variants seemed typical of ankylosing spondylitis blood.

This clonotype was found many times. Antigen specificity is unknown. Germline CDR1 and CDR2: DFQATT and SNEGSKA (reference sequence). This CDR3 is 14 amino acids long. V shed 5 bases, J shed 5 bases, and the junction held 9 bases outside the gene matches. Molecular-barcoded quantitative 5'-RACE produced these TCR beta libraries. TCRdb used MiXCR to reprocess the 5' RACE reads, holding one entry per CDR3 protein. The table has 35,000 to 50,000 distinct CDR3 sequences, 11% seen once. Material: blood, either unsorted or a sorted T cell fraction (not recorded which). The chain is built from TRBV20-1 and TRBJ1-5, with 7 bases lining up with TRBD1. The TCR was taken from a male donor with ankylosing spondylitis or in good health (not recorded which). In DNA, the CDR3 is TGCAGTGCTGTTACAGGTCAGGGGGATCAGCCCCAGCATTTT. This translates into CSAVTGQGDQPQHF.